One TCR beta chain is described in this entry. Its antigen is not known. This record belongs to a study of OX40 agonist ivuxolimab in advanced cancers. Libraries were prepared by immunoSEQ multiplex PCR; TCRdb keeps only in-frame clonotypes and omits some of them. Among tens of thousands of clones, around nine tenths were seen once, and the ten largest hold nearly 20%. Study outcomes and limitations: Averaged across samples, CD8+ T cells carried more expanded clones than CD4+ did.

The V end was cut by 4 bases, the J end by 5 bases, with 9 bases between. The CDR3 has 13 residues. From germline, CDR1 is MGHRA and CDR2 YSYEKL. This sequence originates from an adult with an advanced solid tumor such as melanoma, head and neck, liver or kidney cancer. This sequence joins TRBV4-1 and TRBJ1-5; D is ambiguous. The sample here was CD4+ or CD8+ T cells sorted from blood, taken in a trial of the OX40 agonist ivuxolimab. CDR3 in amino acids: CASSLIYDQPQHF. In nucleotides, the CDR3 is TGCGCCAGCAGCCTGATCTATGATCAGCCCCAGCATTTT.